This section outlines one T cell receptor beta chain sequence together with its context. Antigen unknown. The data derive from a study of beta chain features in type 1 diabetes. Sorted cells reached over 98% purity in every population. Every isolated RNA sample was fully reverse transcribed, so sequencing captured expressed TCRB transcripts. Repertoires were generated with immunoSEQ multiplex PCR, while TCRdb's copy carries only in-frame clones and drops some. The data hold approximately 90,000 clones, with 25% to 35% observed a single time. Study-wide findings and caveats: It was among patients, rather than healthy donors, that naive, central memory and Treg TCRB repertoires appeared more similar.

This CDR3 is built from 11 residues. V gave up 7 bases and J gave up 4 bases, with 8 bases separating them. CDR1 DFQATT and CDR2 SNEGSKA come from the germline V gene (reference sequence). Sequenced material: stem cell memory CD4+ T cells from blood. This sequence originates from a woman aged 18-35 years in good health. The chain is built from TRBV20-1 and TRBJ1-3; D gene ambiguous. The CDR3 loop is CSGSGGNTIYF. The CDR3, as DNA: TGCAGTGGTTCCGGGGGAAACACCATATATTTT.